This T cell receptor (beta chain) was retrieved from a study of CD8+CD57+ T cells in acquired aplastic anemia. This clonotype was counted many times. Its matching antigen is unknown. The germline gives CDR1 SGHDN, CDR2 FVKESK. With 1 base removed from V and 6 bases from J, the gap between germline ends came to 7 bases. CDR3 length: 12 residues. CDR3 and TCR beta VDJ profiling relied on genomic DNA as the template. TCRdb reprocessed the reads with MiXCR, giving one entry per CDR3 protein. The sample yields about 190,000 distinct CDR3 sequences, 64% seen once. Overall study results and limits: Patients shared approximately 30 CD8+ CDR3 sequences with controls.

The sequencing input was sorted CD4+, CD8+, or CD8+CD57+ T cells (not recorded which) from PBMCs. This chain connects TRBV14 to TRBJ2-7, with unresolved D. This sequence originates from a human donor with severe aplastic anemia or a healthy control (not recorded which). The CDR3 DNA reads as TGTGCCAGCAGCCAAGGGAGCCCCGAGCAGTACTTC. Encoded protein: CASSQGSPEQYF.